A selection of T cell receptor beta chains follows, all from one sample in a study of T cell responses to AZD1222 COVID-19 vaccine. This table comes from immunoSEQ multiplex PCR, and its TCRdb copy is limited to in-frame clones, with some not included. The table lists about 94,000 clones, roughly 88% of them singletons. The specimen comprised peripheral blood, sampled 28 days after the second AZD1222 dose. These receptors came from an adult who received the AZD1222 COVID-19 vaccine. The CDR3 runs from the conserved cysteine through the conserved F or W. The order of the fields is D gene, J gene, clone size, V gene, CDR3 protein, CDR3 DNA. The D gene is left open where the match is weak. Rows may omit the clone size; those that give it use once, few, many or a size class.

d_gene: -; j_gene: TRBJ1-5; abundance: once; v_gene: TRBV6-2/TRBV6-3; CDR3aa: CASSYAGAQPQHF; CDR3nt: TGTGCCAGCAGTTATGCAGGGGCCCAGCCCCAGCATTTT
d_gene: -; j_gene: TRBJ1-1; abundance: -; v_gene: TRBV27; CDR3aa: CASSKAFF; CDR3nt: TGTGCCAGCAGTAAAGCTTTCTTT
d_gene: -; j_gene: TRBJ2-3; abundance: -; v_gene: TRBV2; CDR3aa: CASSQPPDTQYF; CDR3nt: TGTGCCAGCAGCCAACCTCCGGATACGCAGTATTTT
d_gene: TRBD1; j_gene: TRBJ2-7; abundance: many; v_gene: TRBV15; CDR3aa: CATSRASGTGGEEQYF; CDR3nt: TGTGCCACCAGCAGAGCCTCCGGGACAGGGGGTGAAGAGCAGTACTTC
d_gene: -; j_gene: TRBJ1-3; abundance: once; v_gene: TRBV5-5; CDR3aa: CASKLGFLTETGNTIYF; CDR3nt: TGTGCCAGCAAGCTTGGATTCCTGACAGAGACTGGAAACACCATATATTTT
d_gene: -; j_gene: TRBJ1-6; abundance: -; v_gene: TRBV2; CDR3aa: CASSPAAGRNSPLHF; CDR3nt: TGTGCCAGCAGTCCCGCCGCAGGACGAAATTCACCCCTCCACTTT
d_gene: -; j_gene: TRBJ2-3; abundance: -; v_gene: TRBV5-1; CDR3aa: CASSLDVGEDTQYF; CDR3nt: TGCGCCAGCAGCTTGGATGTAGGGGAAGATACGCAGTATTTT
d_gene: -; j_gene: TRBJ1-2; abundance: -; v_gene: TRBV30; CDR3aa: CAWSGHSRGPNYGYTF; CDR3nt: TGTGCCTGGAGTGGACATAGTCGGGGGCCTAACTATGGCTACACCTTC
d_gene: -; j_gene: TRBJ2-7; abundance: medium-sized; v_gene: TRBV11-2; CDR3aa: CASSSDKYEQYF; CDR3nt: TGTGCCAGCAGCTCCGACAAGTACGAGCAGTACTTC
d_gene: TRBD1; j_gene: TRBJ1-1; abundance: -; v_gene: TRBV6-2/TRBV6-3; CDR3aa: CASSYPGQGTSTEAFF; CDR3nt: TGTGCCAGCAGTTATCCAGGACAGGGGACGTCCACTGAAGCTTTCTTT
d_gene: TRBD1; j_gene: TRBJ1-1; abundance: -; v_gene: TRBV24-1; CDR3aa: CATSDRDSAEAFF; CDR3nt: TGTGCCACCAGTGACCGGGACAGTGCTGAAGCTTTCTTT
d_gene: -; j_gene: TRBJ2-1; abundance: -; v_gene: TRBV6-4; CDR3aa: CASSDRGEGNEQFF; CDR3nt: TGTGCCAGCAGTGACCGGGGAGAAGGCAATGAGCAGTTCTTC
d_gene: -; j_gene: TRBJ1-4; abundance: -; v_gene: TRBV6-2/TRBV6-3; CDR3aa: CASSSTGEKLFF; CDR3nt: TGTGCCAGCAGTAGTACCGGGGAAAAACTGTTTTTT
d_gene: -; j_gene: TRBJ2-1; abundance: once; v_gene: TRBV19; CDR3aa: CASSISPTQFEQFF; CDR3nt: TGTGCCAGTAGTATAAGCCCGACGCAGTTCGAGCAGTTCTTC
d_gene: -; j_gene: TRBJ2-5; abundance: -; v_gene: TRBV5-6; CDR3aa: CASSFLGETQYF; CDR3nt: TGTGCCAGCAGCTTCCTCGGGGAGACCCAGTACTTC
d_gene: -; j_gene: TRBJ1-1; abundance: few; v_gene: TRBV18; CDR3aa: CASSFTTGDYTEAFF; CDR3nt: TGTGCCAGCTCCTTTACGACGGGGGATTACACTGAAGCTTTCTTT
d_gene: TRBD2; j_gene: TRBJ2-1; abundance: -; v_gene: TRBV5-6; CDR3aa: CASSPGTIGGEQFF; CDR3nt: TGTGCCAGCAGCCCCGGGACTATAGGTGGTGAGCAGTTCTTC
d_gene: -; j_gene: TRBJ1-6; abundance: -; v_gene: TRBV4-1; CDR3aa: CASSHSELENYNSPLHF; CDR3nt: TGCGCCAGCAGCCATTCCGAGCTGGAAAATTATAATTCACCCCTCCACTTT
d_gene: TRBD1; j_gene: TRBJ2-7; abundance: once; v_gene: TRBV7-9; CDR3aa: CASSPRQGSFLYEQYF; CDR3nt: TGTGCCAGCAGCCCGAGACAGGGGTCCTTCCTCTACGAGCAGTACTTC
d_gene: -; j_gene: TRBJ2-1; abundance: once; v_gene: TRBV1; CDR3aa: CTSYPVHPAYNEQFF; CDR3nt: TGCACCAGCTACCCCGTACACCCAGCCTACAATGAGCAGTTCTTC
d_gene: -; j_gene: TRBJ1-1; abundance: -; v_gene: TRBV9; CDR3aa: CASSARHGNTEAFF; CDR3nt: TGTGCCAGCAGCGCAAGGCATGGGAACACTGAAGCTTTCTTT
d_gene: -; j_gene: TRBJ1-6; abundance: -; v_gene: TRBV19; CDR3aa: CASSRGLGVGSPLHF; CDR3nt: TGTGCCAGTTCACGGGGGCTCGGGGTCGGGTCACCCCTCCACTTT
d_gene: -; j_gene: TRBJ2-7; abundance: -; v_gene: TRBV6-6; CDR3aa: CASSYSAGRGTYEQYF; CDR3nt: TGTGCCAGCAGTTACTCGGCTGGCAGGGGTACCTACGAGCAGTACTTC
d_gene: -; j_gene: TRBJ2-5; abundance: -; v_gene: TRBV5-1; CDR3aa: CASSLDRAGYKETQYF; CDR3nt: TGCGCCAGCAGCTTGGACAGGGCAGGTTATAAGGAGACCCAGTACTTC